One and the same sample provided the 17 T cell receptor beta chains below, sequenced in a study of T and B cells in COVID-19 patients. From blood, about 240-550 ng of genomic DNA served as TRB template. Multiplex PCR with BIOMED2 TRB-A/B primer pools amplified TRB rearrangements. TCRdb ran MiXCR on the multiplex PCR reads and lists one entry per CDR3 protein. The sample lists tens of thousands of distinct CDR3 sequences, about 32% seen once, with about 3% in the top ten. The sample comprised blood. The source is a human donor who had recovered from COVID-19.

This clonotype was found a few times. CDR3 amino acids: CASSLATGVEAFF. DNA for the CDR3: TGTGCCAGCAGCTTAGCGACAGGGGTTGAAGCTTTCTTT. V and J are TRBV7-6 and TRBJ1-1; 8 nucleotides match TRBD1. This CDR3 region has 13 residues. The germline V gene encodes CDR1 SGHVS and CDR2 FNYEAQ. V lost 0 bases and J lost 7; bases outside the gene matches: 1.

Judged by abundance, this clonotype is medium-sized (0.01 to 0.1%). J is TRBJ1-2 and V is TRBV29-1; D unresolved. V dropped 6 bases and J dropped 10 bases, with 12 bases sitting between them. The CDR3 covers 10 residues. Looked up from germline, CDR1 is SQVTM and CDR2 is ANQGSEA. CDR3 in amino acids: CSVFQSSYTF. The CDR3 DNA reads TGCAGCGTATTCCAGTCATCCTACACCTTC.

The chain carries TRBV6-5 and TRBJ2-3; 9 bases are shared with TRBD2. Germline V gene sequence: CDR1 MNHEY, CDR2 SVGAGI. This CDR3 is 15 amino acids long. Unmatched junction bases numbered 7, after V lost 7 bases and J lost 2 bases. CDR3 bases: TGTGCCAGCAAACAAGCGGGGGGAATCACAGATACGCAGTATTTT. The encoded protein is CASKQAGGITDTQYF.

The chain uses TRBV21-1 and TRBJ2-2. TRBV21-1 is classified as a pseudogene. This CDR3 region has 16 residues. The CDR3 here is CASKLGLQVSNGELFF. The DNA for the CDR3 is TGTGCCAGCAAATTGGGTCTGCAGGTATCAAACGGGGAGCTGTTTTTT.

The CDR3 bases are TGTGCCAGCAGCCCTCCCTCGGGGGAGATCACTGAAGCTTTCTTT. Translated, it gives CASSPPSGEITEAFF. This chain joins TRBV12-3 or TRBV12-4 and TRBJ1-1; a weak D match, TRBD1 (5 bases). Deletions cut 6 bases from V and 4 bases from J, with 18 bases between. The CDR3 runs 15 residues.

The chain links TRBV5-6 to TRBJ1-4; the D is unclear. V was pared by 4 bases and J by 7 bases, with 8 bases between. The CDR3 runs 12 residues. Germline V lookup: CDR1 SGHDT, CDR2 YYEEEE. The DNA for the CDR3 is TGTGCCAGCAGCCGACGGAGTGAAAAACTGTTTTTT. Amino acids: CASSRRSEKLFF.

The CDR3 reads CASSPRGEDEKLFF. As DNA, the CDR3 is TGTGCCAGCTCACCACGCGGGGAGGATGAAAAACTGTTTTTT. The chain couples TRBV18 to TRBJ1-4, with no clear D. The germline V gene encodes CDR1 KGHSH and CDR2 LQKENI. V lost 1 base to trimming and J lost 6 bases, with 9 bases between them. The CDR3 is 14 amino acids.

This clonotype was seen a handful of times. The gene calls are TRBV6-5 and TRBJ1-3; the D gene is possibly TRBD1 (5 bases). V lost 3 bases, J lost 3 bases, and 18 bases lay in between. The CDR3 runs 17 residues. In germline, CDR1 is MNHEY, CDR2 SVGAGI. The CDR3 DNA follows: TGTGCCAGCAGTTATCGTGCCGGACAAAGCCATGGAAACACCATATATTTT. Translation: CASSYRAGQSHGNTIYF.

As for this clonotype: This CDR3 fails to terminate in the conserved phenylalanine or tryptophan, so it likely reflects a read error. This rearrangement joins TRBV18 to TRBJ2-7, with 7 bases matching TRBD2. Germline CDR1 is KGHSH and CDR2 is LQKENI. V dropped 6 bases and J dropped 4; count of bases not matched to a gene: 12. This CDR3 region has 15 residues. CDR3: CASSPLAGERYEQYS. The CDR3, as DNA: TGTGCCAGCTCCCCGCTGGCGGGAGAAAGGTACGAGCAGTACTCC.

The rearrangement joins TRBV5-6 to TRBJ1-1; D is perhaps TRBD1 (6 bases). V was clipped by 3 bases and J by 2 bases, with 17 bases between them. CDR3 length: 16 residues. Germline assignment: CDR1 SGHDT and CDR2 YYEEEE. Here the CDR3 reads CASSSRNRDLNTEAFF. DNA of the CDR3: TGTGCCAGCAGCTCCAGGAACAGGGATCTTAACACTGAAGCTTTCTTT.

This chain links TRBV18 with TRBJ2-1; D unresolved. Germline V gene lookup returns CDR1 KGHSH and CDR2 LQKENI. The CDR3 length is 15 residues. V gave up 1 base and J gave up 0 bases, with 7 bases separating them. CDR3 nucleotides: TGTGCCAGCTCACCACTGGAGAGCTCCTACAATGAGCAGTTCTTC. It translates to CASSPLESSYNEQFF.

This clonotype was found many times. The chain carries TRBV19 and TRBJ1-4; D perhaps matches TRBD1 (5 bases). Germline CDR1 reads LNHDA; CDR2 reads SQIVND (reference sequence). Trimming stripped 2 bases from V and 5 bases from J, with 21 bases between. This CDR3 is 18 amino acids long. The CDR3 region is CASSIIGLGTASNEKLFF. In DNA, the CDR3 is TGTGCCAGTAGTATAATCGGTCTAGGGACGGCCTCGAATGAAAAACTGTTTTTT.

This clonotype rates as medium-sized. The CDR3 DNA is TGTGCCAGCAGCTTCGAGGGGACCCACTACTACGAGCAGTACTTC. Translated: CASSFEGTHYYEQYF. The chain uses TRBV11-1 and TRBJ2-7; D tentatively reads TRBD1 or TRBD2 (5 bases each). Germline V CDR1 and CDR2: SGHAT, FQDESV (reference sequence). The CDR3 totals 15 residues. The V end was cut by 3 bases, the J end by 3 bases, with 15 bases between.

The chain links TRBV13 to TRBJ2-1; 10 nucleotides line up with TRBD2. CDR1 is PRHDT and CDR2 is FYEKMQ in the germline V gene (reference sequence). Trimming at V came to 0 bases and at J to 0 bases, leaving 2 bases not matched to a gene. CDR3 length equals 17 residues. The CDR3, as DNA: TGTGCCAGCAGCTTAGGGGCTAGCGGGAGCTCCTACAATGAGCAGTTCTTC. Translation: CASSLGASGSSYNEQFF.

This clonotype was observed a single time. The J gene is TRBJ1-6, the V gene TRBV5-1, with D perhaps matching TRBD1 (6 bases). Germline CDR1 is SGHRS and CDR2 is YFSETQ. This CDR3 spans 14 amino acids. V was trimmed by 0 bases and J by 8 bases, leaving 9 bases between them. In nucleotides, the CDR3 is TGCGCCAGCAGCTTGGATGGACAGCATTCACCCCTCCACTTT. This codes for CASSLDGQHSPLHF.

This clonotype was counted a few times. This sequence joins TRBV12-3 or TRBV12-4 and TRBJ2-7; D remains unclear. This CDR3 has 13 amino acids. V lost 5 bases to trimming and J lost 6 bases, with 14 bases between them. CDR3 region: CASSPGPVSEQYF. In nucleotides, the CDR3 is TGTGCCAGCAGTCCCGGACCCGTCAGCGAGCAGTACTTC.

This clonotype has more than one count but fewer than ten. The rearrangement joins TRBV6-5 to TRBJ2-7; D unresolved. The CDR3 spans 15 residues. The V and J ends lost 2 bases and 0 bases respectively, with 11 bases between them. Germline lookup yields CDR1 MNHEY and CDR2 SVGAGI. For the CDR3, the DNA is TGTGCCAGCAGTTACGGCGCGTCTAACTCCTACGAGCAGTACTTC. Residues: CASSYGASNSYEQYF.